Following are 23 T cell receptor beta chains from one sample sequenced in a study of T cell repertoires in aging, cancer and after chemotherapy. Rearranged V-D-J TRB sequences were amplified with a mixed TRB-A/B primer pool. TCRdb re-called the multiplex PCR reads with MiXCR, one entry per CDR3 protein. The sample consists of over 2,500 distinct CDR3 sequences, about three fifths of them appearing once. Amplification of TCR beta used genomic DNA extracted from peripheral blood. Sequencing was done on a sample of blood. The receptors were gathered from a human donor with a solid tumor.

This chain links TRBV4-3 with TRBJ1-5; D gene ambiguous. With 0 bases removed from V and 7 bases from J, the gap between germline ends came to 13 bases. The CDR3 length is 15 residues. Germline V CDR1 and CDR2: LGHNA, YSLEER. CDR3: CASSQDHRARQPQHF. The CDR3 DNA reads TGCGCCAGCAGCCAAGATCATAGGGCTCGCCAGCCCCAGCATTTT.

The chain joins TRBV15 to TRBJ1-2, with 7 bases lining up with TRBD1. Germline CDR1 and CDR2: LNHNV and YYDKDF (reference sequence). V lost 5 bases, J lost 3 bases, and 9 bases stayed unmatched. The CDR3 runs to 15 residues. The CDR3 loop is CATSLRTGGHYGYTF. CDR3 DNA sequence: TGTGCCACCAGCCTACGGACAGGAGGCCACTATGGCTACACCTTC.

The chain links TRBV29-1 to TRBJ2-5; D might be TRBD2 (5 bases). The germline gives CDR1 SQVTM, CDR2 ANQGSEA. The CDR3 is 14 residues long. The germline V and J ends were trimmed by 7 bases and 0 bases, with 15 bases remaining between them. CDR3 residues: CSALQLTNQETQYF. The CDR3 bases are TGCAGCGCCCTTCAGCTGACTAACCAAGAGACCCAGTACTTC.

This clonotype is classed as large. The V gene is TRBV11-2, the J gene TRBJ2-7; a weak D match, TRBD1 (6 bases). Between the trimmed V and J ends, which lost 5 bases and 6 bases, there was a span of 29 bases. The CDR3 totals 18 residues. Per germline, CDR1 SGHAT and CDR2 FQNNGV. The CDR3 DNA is TGTGCCAGCAGCCACAAATCAATCCGGAACAGGGTAATTTCCGAGCAGTACTTC. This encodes CASSHKSIRNRVISEQYF.

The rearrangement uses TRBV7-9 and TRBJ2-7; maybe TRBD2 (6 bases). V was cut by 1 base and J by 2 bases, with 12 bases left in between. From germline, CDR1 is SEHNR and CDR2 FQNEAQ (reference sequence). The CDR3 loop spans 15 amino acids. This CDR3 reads CASSLGRTITYEQYF. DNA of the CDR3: TGTGCCAGCAGCTTAGGCCGGACTATAACCTACGAGCAGTACTTC.

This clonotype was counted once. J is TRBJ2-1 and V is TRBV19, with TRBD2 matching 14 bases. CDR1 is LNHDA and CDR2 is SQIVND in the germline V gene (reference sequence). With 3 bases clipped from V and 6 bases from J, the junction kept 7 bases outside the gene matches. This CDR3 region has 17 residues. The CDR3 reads CASSMPTSGGASNEQFF. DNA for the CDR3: TGTGCCAGTAGTATGCCGACTAGCGGGGGGGCCAGCAATGAGCAGTTCTTC.

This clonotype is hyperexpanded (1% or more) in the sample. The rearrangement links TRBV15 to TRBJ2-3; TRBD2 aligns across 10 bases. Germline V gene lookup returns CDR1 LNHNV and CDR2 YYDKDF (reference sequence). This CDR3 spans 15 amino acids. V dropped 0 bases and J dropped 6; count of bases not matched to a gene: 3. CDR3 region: CATSRDPSGSDTQYF. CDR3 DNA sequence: TGTGCCACCAGCAGAGATCCTAGCGGGAGTGATACGCAGTATTTT.

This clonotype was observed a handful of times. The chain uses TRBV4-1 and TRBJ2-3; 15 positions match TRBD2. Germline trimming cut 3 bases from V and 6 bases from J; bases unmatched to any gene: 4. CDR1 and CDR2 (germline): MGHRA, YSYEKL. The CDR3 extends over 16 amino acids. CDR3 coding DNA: TGCGCCAGCAGCCAGGCCGGGACTAGCGGGAGGGATACGCAGTATTTT. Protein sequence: CASSQAGTSGRDTQYF.

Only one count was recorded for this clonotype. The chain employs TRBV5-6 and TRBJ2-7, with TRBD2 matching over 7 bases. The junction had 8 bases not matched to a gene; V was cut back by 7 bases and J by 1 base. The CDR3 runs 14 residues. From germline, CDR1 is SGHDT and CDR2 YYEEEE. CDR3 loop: CASRPWGGSYEQYF. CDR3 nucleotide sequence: TGTGCCAGCCGCCCGTGGGGGGGATCCTACGAGCAGTACTTC. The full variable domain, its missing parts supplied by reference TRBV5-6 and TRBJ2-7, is DAGVTQSPTHLIKTRGQQVTLRCSPKSGHDTVSWYQQALGQGPQFIFQYYEEEERQRGNFPDRFSGHQFPNYSSELNVNALLLGDSALYLCASRPWGGSYEQYFGPGTRLTVT.

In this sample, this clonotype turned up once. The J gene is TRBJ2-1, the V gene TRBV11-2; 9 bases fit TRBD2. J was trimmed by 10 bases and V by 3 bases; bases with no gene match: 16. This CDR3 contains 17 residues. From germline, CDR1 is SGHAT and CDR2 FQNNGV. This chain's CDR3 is CASSFIQAGGVLGEQFF. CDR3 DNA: TGTGCCAGCAGCTTTATTCAAGCGGGGGGAGTTTTGGGCGAGCAGTTCTTC.

The CDR3 coding sequence is TGCAGTGCTGGGGGCGGACAAACGAACGAGCAGTACTTC. This translates into CSAGGGQTNEQYF. The rearrangement joins TRBV20-1 to TRBJ2-7; maybe TRBD1 (6 bases). In germline, CDR1 is DFQATT, CDR2 SNEGSKA (reference sequence). V was pared by 5 bases and J by 5 bases, with 16 bases between. The length of the CDR3 is 13 residues.

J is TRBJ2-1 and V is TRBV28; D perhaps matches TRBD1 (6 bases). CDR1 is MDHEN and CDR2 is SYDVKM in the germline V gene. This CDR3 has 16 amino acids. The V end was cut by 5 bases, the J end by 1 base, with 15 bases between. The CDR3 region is CASSTPGQGSYNEQFF. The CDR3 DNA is TGTGCCAGCAGTACACCGGGACAAGGATCCTACAATGAGCAGTTCTTC.

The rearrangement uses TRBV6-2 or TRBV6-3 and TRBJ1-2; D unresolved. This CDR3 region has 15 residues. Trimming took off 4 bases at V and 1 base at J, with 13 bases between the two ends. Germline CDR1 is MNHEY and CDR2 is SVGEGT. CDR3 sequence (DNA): TGTGCCAGCAGTTCCCTGGACGGTTATAACTATGGCTACACCTTC. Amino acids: CASSSLDGYNYGYTF.

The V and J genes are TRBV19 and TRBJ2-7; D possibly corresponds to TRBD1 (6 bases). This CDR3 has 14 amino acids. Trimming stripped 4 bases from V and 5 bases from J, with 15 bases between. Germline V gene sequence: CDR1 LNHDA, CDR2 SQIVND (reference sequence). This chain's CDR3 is CASSNLQGTDEQYF. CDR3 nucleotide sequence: TGTGCCAGTAGTAACCTACAGGGTACGGACGAGCAGTACTTC.

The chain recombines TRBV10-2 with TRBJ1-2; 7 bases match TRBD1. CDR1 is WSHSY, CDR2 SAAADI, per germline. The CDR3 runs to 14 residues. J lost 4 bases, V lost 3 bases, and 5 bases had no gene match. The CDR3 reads CASSEGGQLYGYTF. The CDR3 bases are TGCGCCAGCAGTGAAGGGGGACAGCTCTATGGCTACACCTTC.

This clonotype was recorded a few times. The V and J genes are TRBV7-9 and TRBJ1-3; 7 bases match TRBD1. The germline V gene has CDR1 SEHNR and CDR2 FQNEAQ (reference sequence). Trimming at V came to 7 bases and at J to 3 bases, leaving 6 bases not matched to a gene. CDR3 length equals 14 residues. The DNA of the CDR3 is TGTGCCAGCACGCGGGGGGACAGTGGAAACACCATATATTTT. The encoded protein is CASTRGDSGNTIYF.

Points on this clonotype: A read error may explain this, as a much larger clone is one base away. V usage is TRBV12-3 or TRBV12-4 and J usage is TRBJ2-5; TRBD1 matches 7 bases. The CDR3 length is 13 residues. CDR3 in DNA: TGTTCCAGCAGTGTGGGACAGCAAGAGACCCAGTACTTC. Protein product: CSSSVGQQETQYF.

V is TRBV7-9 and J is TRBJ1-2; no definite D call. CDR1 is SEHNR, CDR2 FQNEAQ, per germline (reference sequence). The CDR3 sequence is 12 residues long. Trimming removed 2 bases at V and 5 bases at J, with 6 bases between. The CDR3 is CASSLTGYGYTF. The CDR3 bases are TGTGCCAGCAGCTTAACCGGTTATGGCTACACCTTC.

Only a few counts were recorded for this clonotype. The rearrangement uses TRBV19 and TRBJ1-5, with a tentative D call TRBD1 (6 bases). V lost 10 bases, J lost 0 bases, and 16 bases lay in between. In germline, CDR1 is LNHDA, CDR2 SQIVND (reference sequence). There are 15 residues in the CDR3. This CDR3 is CATEITGYSNQPQHF. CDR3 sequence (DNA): TGTGCCACCGAGATAACAGGGTATAGCAATCAGCCCCAGCATTTT.

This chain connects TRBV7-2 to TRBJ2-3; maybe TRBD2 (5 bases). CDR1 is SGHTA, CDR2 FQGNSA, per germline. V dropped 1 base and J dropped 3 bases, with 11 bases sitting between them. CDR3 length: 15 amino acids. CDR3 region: CASSLVSGITDTQYF. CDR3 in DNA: TGTGCCAGCAGCTTAGTTTCGGGAATAACAGATACGCAGTATTTT.

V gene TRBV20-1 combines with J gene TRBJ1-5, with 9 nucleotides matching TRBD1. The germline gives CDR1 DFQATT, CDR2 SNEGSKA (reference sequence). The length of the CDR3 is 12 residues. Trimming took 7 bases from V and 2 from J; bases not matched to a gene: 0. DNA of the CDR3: TGCAGTGGGACAGGGGGCAATCAGCCCCAGCATTTT. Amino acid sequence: CSGTGGNQPQHF.

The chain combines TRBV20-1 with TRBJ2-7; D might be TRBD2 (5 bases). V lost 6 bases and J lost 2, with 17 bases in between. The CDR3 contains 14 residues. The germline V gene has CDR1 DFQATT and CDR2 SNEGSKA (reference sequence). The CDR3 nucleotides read TGCAGTGCCCCTGGTGGAGGCCAGCCCTACGAGCAGTACTTC. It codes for CSAPGGGQPYEQYF.

The CDR3 nucleotides read TGCAGTGCCACGGACAGGGAATATACGCAGTATTTT. It codes for CSATDREYTQYF. The chain couples TRBV20-1 to TRBJ2-3; 8 nucleotides line up with TRBD1. Per the germline V gene, CDR1 is DFQATT and CDR2 is SNEGSKA (reference sequence). V trimming: 6 bases; J trimming: 7 bases; junction bases outside the gene matches: 6. The CDR3 is 12 amino acids.